This paragraph reports one TCR beta chain. What it binds is unknown. Some clones are missing from TCRdb's copy, which holds only in-frame ones; the method was immunoSEQ multiplex PCR. This sample yields some 2.1 million clones, of which roughly 94% are seen a single time; more than 0.1% belongs to the top ten. The data derive from a study of shared clonotypes between healthy human individuals. About the research overall: Every donor yielded three CD4 naive, three CD4 memory, two CD8 naive and one CD8 memory plate.

CDR1 and CDR2 from the germline V gene are SGDLS and YYNGEE. V lost 3 bases to trimming and J lost 6 bases; unmatched junction nucleotides: 8. The CDR3 runs 15 residues. General study findings and limits: The naive CD4 repertoires of several donors were compared, and around 4.7% of clonotypes were shared.

Sequencing was performed on naive CD4+ T cells sorted from blood. Subset in this sample: CD45RA+ positively selected. This rearrangement joins TRBV9 to TRBJ2-7, with 11 bases aligning to TRBD2. The source of this sequence is a man aged 18-30 years in good health. In DNA, the CDR3 is TGTGCCAGCAGCGCCACTAGCGGGAGATTAGGCGAGCAGTACTTC. Amino acids: CASSATSGRLGEQYF.